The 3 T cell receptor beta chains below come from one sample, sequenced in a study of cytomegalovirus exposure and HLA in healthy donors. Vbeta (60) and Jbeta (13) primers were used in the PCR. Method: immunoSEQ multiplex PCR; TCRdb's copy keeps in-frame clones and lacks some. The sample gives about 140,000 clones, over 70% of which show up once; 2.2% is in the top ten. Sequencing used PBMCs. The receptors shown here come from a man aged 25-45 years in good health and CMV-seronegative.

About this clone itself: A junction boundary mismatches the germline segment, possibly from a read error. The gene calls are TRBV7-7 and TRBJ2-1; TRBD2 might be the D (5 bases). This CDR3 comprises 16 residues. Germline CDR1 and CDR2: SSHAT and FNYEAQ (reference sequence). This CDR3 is CASSPMGGLRYNEQFF. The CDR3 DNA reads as TGTGCTAGCAGCCCCATGGGCGGGTTGAGGTACAATGAGCAGTTCTTC.

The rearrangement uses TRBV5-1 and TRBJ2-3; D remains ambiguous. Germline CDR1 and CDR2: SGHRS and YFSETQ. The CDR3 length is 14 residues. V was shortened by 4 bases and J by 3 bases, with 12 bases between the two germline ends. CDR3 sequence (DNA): TGCGCCAGCAGCCAATCCTCTAGAACAGATACGCAGTATTTT. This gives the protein CASSQSSRTDTQYF.

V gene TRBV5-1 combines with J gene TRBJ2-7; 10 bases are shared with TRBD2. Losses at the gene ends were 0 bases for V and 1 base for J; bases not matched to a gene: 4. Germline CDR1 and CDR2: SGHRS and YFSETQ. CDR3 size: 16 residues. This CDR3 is CASSLELAGVSYEQYF. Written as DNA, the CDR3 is TGCGCCAGCAGCTTGGAGCTAGCGGGAGTATCCTACGAGCAGTACTTC.